A single sample is the source of the 12 T cell receptor beta chains below, sequenced in a study of OX40 agonist ivuxolimab in advanced cancers. The method behind the library was the immunoSEQ multiplex PCR assay. TCRdb holds this immuneACCESS table with in-frame rearrangements only. Some clones are missing; in checked studies, unresolved V genes explain under half, and the rest has no known cause. The sample profile shows 85,000 to 100,000 clones; over 75% of them were found once. The ten largest make up 0.25% to 0.35% of the sample. Sequenced material: CD4+ or CD8+ T cells sorted from blood, taken in a trial of the OX40 agonist ivuxolimab. These receptors were taken from an adult with an advanced solid tumor such as melanoma, head and neck, liver or kidney cancer.

The chain links TRBV19 to TRBJ2-7; 7 nucleotides agree with TRBD2. This CDR3 is built from 11 residues. Germline CDR1 is LNHDA and CDR2 is SQIVND (reference sequence). Germline trimming cut 3 bases from V and 7 bases from J; bases unmatched to any gene: 0. The CDR3 sequence is CASSIGGEQYF. For the CDR3, the DNA is TGTGCCAGTAGTATCGGGGGGGAGCAGTACTTC. Drawing the rest from reference TRBV19 and TRBJ2-7, the complete variable domain is DGGITQSPKYLFRKEGQNVTLSCEQNLNHDAMYWYRQDPGQGLRLIYYSQIVNDFQKGDIAEGYSVSREKKESFPLTVTSAQKNPTAFYLCASSIGGEQYFGPGTRLTVT.

The chain couples TRBV2 to TRBJ2-2; unclear D gene. Germline-derived CDR1 and CDR2 are SNHLY and FYNNEI. Trimming pared 7 bases from V and 4 bases from J, leaving 10 bases between. The CDR3 covers 13 residues. The chain's CDR3 is CASNPQSTGELFF. CDR3 DNA: TGTGCCAGCAATCCCCAGAGCACCGGGGAGCTGTTTTTT.

The rearrangement links TRBV7-6 to TRBJ2-7; D call uncertain. Germline CDR1 is SGHVS and CDR2 is FNYEAQ. The CDR3 is made up of 16 amino acids. The V end was cut by 0 bases, the J end by 6 bases, with 18 bases between. CDR3 coding DNA: TGTGCCAGCAGCTTAGCCTTGTCACGCGTATCAGGCGAGCAGTACTTC. Amino acid sequence: CASSLALSRVSGEQYF.

CDR3 nucleotides: TGTGCCAGCAGTTTACTGGACATGGGAAATCAGCCCCAGCATTTT. Amino acid sequence: CASSLLDMGNQPQHF. The V and J genes are TRBV28 and TRBJ1-5, with D maybe TRBD1 (5 bases). V gave up 2 bases and J gave up 4 bases, with 12 bases separating them. Germline V gene lookup returns CDR1 MDHEN and CDR2 SYDVKM. CDR3 length: 15 residues. Variable domain in full (rest from reference TRBV28 and TRBJ1-5): DVKVTQSSRYLVKRTGEKVFLECVQDMDHENMFWYRQDPGLGLRLIYFSYDVKMKEKGDIPEGYSVSREKKERFSLILESASTNQTSMYLCASSLLDMGNQPQHFGDGTRLSIL.

This chain joins TRBV6-6 and TRBJ2-1; no clear D gene. Germline CDR1 MNHNY, CDR2 SVGAGI (reference sequence). The CDR3 contains 14 residues. The V and J ends lost 5 bases and 0 bases respectively, with 8 bases between them. The DNA for the CDR3 is TGTGCCAGCAGTGTACAGAGCTCCTACAATGAGCAGTTCTTC. As protein: CASSVQSSYNEQFF.

This rearrangement joins TRBV2 to TRBJ2-1; no definite D call. The CDR3 length is 15 residues. V was shortened by 1 base and J by 0 bases, with 7 bases between the two germline ends. Germline V lookup: CDR1 SNHLY, CDR2 FYNNEI. The CDR3 sequence is CASSEEDISYNEQFF. The CDR3 bases are TGTGCCAGCAGTGAAGAGGATATCTCCTACAATGAGCAGTTCTTC.

The CDR3 sequence is CASSRTGGLSTDTQYF. The CDR3 DNA sequence: TGTGCCAGTAGTAGAACAGGGGGCCTTAGCACAGATACGCAGTATTTT. The gene calls are TRBV19 and TRBJ2-3, with 9 bases lining up with TRBD1. Trimming at V came to 4 bases and at J to 0 bases, leaving 5 bases not matched to a gene. Germline V CDR1 and CDR2: LNHDA, SQIVND (reference sequence). This CDR3 is built from 16 residues.

The chain carries TRBV27 and TRBJ2-1; possible D gene TRBD1, 6 bases. From germline, CDR1 is MNHEY and CDR2 SMNVEV (reference sequence). The CDR3 spans 15 residues. The ends were cut back, 0 bases at V and 7 bases at J, with 13 bases in the middle. This CDR3 reads CASSLSAGAVNEQFF. The CDR3 DNA follows: TGTGCCAGCAGTTTATCAGCAGGGGCGGTGAATGAGCAGTTCTTC.

This clone has a single count. The chain employs TRBV5-6 and TRBJ2-7, with a possible D match to TRBD1 (6 bases). CDR1 and CDR2 (germline): SGHDT, YYEEEE. The V end was cut by 1 base, the J end by 9 bases, with 23 bases between. This CDR3 is built from 16 residues. The DNA for the CDR3 is TGTGCCAGCAGCTTGCGTCCCACAGGGACCCTCTTCGCGCAGTACTTC. Translation: CASSLRPTGTLFAQYF.

This chain connects TRBV5-1 to TRBJ1-4, with 7 positions matching TRBD1. Germline CDR1 and CDR2: SGHRS and YFSETQ. Trimming removed 1 base from V and 12 bases from J; junction bases left unmatched: 12. The CDR3 covers 15 residues. CDR3 coding DNA: TGCGCCAGCAGCTTGACGACAGGGCCCTCCGGGGAACTGTTTTTT. Amino acid sequence: CASSLTTGPSGELFF.

DNA for the CDR3: TGTGCCAGTAGTATCCCCTCTAGCGGGAGGACAGATACGCAGTATTTT. It is translated as CASSIPSSGRTDTQYF. This chain joins TRBV19 and TRBJ2-3; 11 bases agree with TRBD2. The CDR3 sequence is 16 residues long. Germline lookup yields CDR1 LNHDA and CDR2 SQIVND (reference sequence). V lost 3 bases to trimming and J lost 3 bases; unmatched junction nucleotides: 5.

The genes are TRBV7-3 and TRBJ2-1, with no clear D. CDR1 SGHTA and CDR2 FQGTGA come from the germline V gene. The V end lost 6 bases, the J end lost 0 bases, and 12 bases lay between the germline ends. The CDR3 consists of 15 residues. CDR3 DNA: TGTGCCAGCAGTCCCTCAGCGAGCTCCTACAATGAGCAGTTCTTC. The encoded protein is CASSPSASSYNEQFF.